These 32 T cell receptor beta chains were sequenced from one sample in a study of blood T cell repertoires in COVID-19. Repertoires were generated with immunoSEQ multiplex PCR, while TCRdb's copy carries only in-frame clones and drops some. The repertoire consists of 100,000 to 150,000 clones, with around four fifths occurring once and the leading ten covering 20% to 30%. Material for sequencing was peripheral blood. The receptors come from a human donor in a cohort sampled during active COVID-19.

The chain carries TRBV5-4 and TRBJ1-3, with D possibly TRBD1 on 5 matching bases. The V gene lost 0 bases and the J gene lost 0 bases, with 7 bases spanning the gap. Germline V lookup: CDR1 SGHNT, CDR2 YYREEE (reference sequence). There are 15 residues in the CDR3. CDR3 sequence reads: CASSLGQSSGNTIYF. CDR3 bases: TGTGCCAGCAGCTTGGGACAGAGCTCTGGAAACACCATATATTTT. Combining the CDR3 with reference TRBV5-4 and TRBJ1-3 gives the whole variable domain ETGVTQSPTHLIKTRGQQVTLRCSSQSGHNTVSWYQQALGQGPQFIFQYYREEENGRGNFPPRFSGLQFPNYSSELNVNALELDDSALYLCASSLGQSSGNTIYFGEGSWLTVV.

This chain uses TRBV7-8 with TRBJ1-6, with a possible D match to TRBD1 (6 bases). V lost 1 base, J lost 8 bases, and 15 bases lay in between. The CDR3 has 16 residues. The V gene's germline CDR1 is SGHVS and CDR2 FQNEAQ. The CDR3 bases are TGTGCCAGCAGCTTAGTGGCGGGGGCGATTGATTCACCCCTCCACTTT. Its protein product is CASSLVAGAIDSPLHF.

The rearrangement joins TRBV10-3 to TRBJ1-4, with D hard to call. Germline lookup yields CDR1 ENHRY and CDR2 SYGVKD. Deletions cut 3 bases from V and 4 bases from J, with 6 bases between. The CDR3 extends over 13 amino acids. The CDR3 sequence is CAISDRLNEKLFF. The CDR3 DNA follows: TGTGCCATCAGTGACAGGCTTAATGAAAAACTGTTTTTT.

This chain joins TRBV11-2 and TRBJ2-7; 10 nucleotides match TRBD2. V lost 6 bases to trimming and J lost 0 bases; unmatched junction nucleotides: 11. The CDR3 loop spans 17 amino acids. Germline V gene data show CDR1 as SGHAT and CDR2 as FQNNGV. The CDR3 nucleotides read TGTGCCAGCAGTCTAGGGGGGGCTAGCGGGAGCTCCTACGAGCAGTACTTC. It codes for CASSLGGASGSSYEQYF.

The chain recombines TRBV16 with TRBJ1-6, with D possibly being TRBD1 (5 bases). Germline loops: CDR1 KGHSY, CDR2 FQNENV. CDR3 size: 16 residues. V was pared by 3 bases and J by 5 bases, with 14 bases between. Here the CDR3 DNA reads TGTGCCAGCAGCCATGACCGGACACCTAATAATTCACCCCTCCACTTT. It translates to CASSHDRTPNNSPLHF.

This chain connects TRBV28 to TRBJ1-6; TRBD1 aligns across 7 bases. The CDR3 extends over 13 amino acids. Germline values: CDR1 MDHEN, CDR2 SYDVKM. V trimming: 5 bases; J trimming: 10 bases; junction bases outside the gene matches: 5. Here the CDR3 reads CASSVQGRSPLHF. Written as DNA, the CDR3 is TGTGCCAGCAGTGTACAGGGGAGGTCACCCCTCCACTTT.

CDR3 in DNA: TGTGCCAGCAGTTCCATCCTAGTAGCGCGGACAGGGGGGTATGGCTACACCTTC. Residues: CASSSILVARTGGYGYTF. V is TRBV27 and J is TRBJ1-2; 10 positions agree with TRBD1. Germline V CDR1 and CDR2: MNHEY, SMNVEV (reference sequence). CDR3 length: 18 amino acids. V gave up 4 bases and J gave up 5 bases; unmatched junction bases: 16.

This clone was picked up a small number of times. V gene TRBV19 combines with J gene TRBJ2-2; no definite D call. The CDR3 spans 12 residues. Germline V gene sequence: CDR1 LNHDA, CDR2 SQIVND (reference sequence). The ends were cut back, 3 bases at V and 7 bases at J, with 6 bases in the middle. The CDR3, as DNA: TGTGCCAGTAGTATGTCAGTCGGGGAGCTGTTTTTT. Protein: CASSMSVGELFF.

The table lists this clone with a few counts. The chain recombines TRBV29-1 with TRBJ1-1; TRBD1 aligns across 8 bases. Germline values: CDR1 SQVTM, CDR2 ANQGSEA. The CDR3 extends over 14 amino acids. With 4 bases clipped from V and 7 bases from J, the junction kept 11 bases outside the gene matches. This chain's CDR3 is CSVGGTGQRGEAFF. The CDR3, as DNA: TGCAGCGTTGGAGGGACAGGCCAACGGGGTGAAGCTTTCTTT.

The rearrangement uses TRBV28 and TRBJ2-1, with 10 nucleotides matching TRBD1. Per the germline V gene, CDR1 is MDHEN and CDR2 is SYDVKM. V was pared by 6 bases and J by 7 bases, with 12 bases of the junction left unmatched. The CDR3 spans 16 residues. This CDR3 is CASSRPSTGGLNEQFF. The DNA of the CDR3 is TGTGCCAGCAGCCGCCCCTCGACAGGGGGCTTAAATGAGCAGTTCTTC.

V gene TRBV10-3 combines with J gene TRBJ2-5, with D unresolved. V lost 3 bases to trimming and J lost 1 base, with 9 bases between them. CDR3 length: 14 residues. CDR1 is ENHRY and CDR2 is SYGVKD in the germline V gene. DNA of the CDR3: TGTGCCATCAGTGAAAGACAATCCCAAGAGACCCAGTACTTC. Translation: CAISERQSQETQYF.

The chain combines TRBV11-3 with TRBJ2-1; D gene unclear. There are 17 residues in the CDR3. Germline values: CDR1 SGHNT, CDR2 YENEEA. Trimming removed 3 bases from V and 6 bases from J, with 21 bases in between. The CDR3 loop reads CASSLSSRVGVGNEQFF. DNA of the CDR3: TGTGCCAGCAGCTTGTCCTCCCGAGTAGGAGTGGGCAATGAGCAGTTCTTC.

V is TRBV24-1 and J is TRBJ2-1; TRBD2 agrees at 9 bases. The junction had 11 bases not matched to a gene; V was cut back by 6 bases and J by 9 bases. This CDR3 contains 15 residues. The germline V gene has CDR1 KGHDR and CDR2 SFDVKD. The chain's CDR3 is CATSLAGGLVSEQFF. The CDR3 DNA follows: TGTGCCACCAGTCTTGCGGGGGGGCTCGTCAGTGAGCAGTTCTTC.

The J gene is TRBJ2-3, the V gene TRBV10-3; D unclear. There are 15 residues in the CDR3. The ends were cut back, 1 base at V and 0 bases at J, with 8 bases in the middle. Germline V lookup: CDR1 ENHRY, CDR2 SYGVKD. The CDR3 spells CAISEFQSSTDTQYF. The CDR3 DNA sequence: TGTGCCATCAGTGAGTTCCAGTCAAGCACAGATACGCAGTATTTT.

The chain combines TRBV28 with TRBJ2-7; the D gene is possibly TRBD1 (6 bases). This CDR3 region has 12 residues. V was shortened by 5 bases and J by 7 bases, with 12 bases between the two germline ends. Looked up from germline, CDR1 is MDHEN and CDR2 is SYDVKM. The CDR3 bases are TGTGCCAGCAGTCAATCACAGGGTGAGCAGTACTTC. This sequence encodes CASSQSQGEQYF.

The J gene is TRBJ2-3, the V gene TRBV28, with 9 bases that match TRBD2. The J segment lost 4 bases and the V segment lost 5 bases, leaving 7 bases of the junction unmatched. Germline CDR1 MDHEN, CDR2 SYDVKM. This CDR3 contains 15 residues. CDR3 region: CASSGAGGVPDTQYF. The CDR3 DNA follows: TGTGCCAGCAGTGGTGCGGGAGGGGTTCCAGATACGCAGTATTTT.

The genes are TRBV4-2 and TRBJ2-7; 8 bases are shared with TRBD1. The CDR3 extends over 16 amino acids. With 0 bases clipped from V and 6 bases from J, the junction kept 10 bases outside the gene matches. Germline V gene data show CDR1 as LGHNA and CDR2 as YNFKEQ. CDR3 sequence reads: CASSQDRQGALTEQYF. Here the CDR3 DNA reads TGTGCCAGCAGCCAAGATAGGCAGGGGGCTCTGACCGAGCAGTACTTC.

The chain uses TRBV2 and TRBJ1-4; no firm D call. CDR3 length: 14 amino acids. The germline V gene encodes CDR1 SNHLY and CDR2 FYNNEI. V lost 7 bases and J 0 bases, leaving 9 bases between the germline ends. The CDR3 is CASKRRSTNEKLFF. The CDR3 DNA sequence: TGTGCCAGCAAAAGGAGGTCAACTAATGAAAAACTGTTTTTT.

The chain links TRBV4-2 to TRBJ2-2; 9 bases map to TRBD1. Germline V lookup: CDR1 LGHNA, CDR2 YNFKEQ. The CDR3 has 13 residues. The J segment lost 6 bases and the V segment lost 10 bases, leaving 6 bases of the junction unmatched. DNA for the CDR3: TGTGCCACCCGGGACAGGGACGCCGGGGAGCTGTTTTTT. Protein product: CATRDRDAGELFF.

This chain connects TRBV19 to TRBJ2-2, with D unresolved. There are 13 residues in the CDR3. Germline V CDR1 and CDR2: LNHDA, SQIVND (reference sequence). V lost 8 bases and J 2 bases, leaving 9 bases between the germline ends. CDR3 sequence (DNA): TGTGCCAGTCCGACACCTAACACCGGGGAGCTGTTTTTT. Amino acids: CASPTPNTGELFF.

CDR3 loop: CASSAQGPNEKLFF. The CDR3 DNA sequence: TGCGCCAGCAGCGCCCAGGGCCCGAATGAAAAACTGTTTTTT. V and J are TRBV5-1 and TRBJ1-4; TRBD1 might be the D (5 bases). Trimming took off 4 bases at V and 5 bases at J, with 12 bases between the two ends. The germline V gene encodes CDR1 SGHRS and CDR2 YFSETQ. This CDR3 contains 14 residues.

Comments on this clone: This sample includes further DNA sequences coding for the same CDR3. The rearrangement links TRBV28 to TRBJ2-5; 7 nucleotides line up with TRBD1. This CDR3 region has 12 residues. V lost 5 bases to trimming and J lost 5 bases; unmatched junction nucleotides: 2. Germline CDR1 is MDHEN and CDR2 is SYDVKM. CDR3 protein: CASSLRGETQYF. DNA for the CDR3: TGTGCCAGCAGTCTCAGGGGGGAGACCCAGTACTTC.

CDR3 nucleotide sequence: TGTGCCAGCAGTTTTAGAGGGGGTCCTGGCTACACCTTC. Encoded protein: CASSFRGGPGYTF. This sequence joins TRBV12-3 or TRBV12-4 and TRBJ1-2, with D possibly matching TRBD1 (6 bases). The CDR3 is 13 amino acids. Trimming pared 3 bases from V and 7 bases from J, leaving 12 bases between.

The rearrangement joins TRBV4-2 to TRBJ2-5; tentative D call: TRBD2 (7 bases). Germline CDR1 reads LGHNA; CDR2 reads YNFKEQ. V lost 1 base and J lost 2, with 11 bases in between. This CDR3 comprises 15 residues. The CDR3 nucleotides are TGTGCCAGCAGCCAAGCGAGGGGGGGACAAGAGACCCAGTACTTC. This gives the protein CASSQARGGQETQYF.

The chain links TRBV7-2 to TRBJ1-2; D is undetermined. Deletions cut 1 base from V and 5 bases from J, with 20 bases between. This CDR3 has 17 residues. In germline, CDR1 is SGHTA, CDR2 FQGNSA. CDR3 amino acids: CASSLGEVRAGGYGYTF. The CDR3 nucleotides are TGTGCCAGCAGCTTAGGAGAGGTGAGGGCAGGAGGATATGGCTACACCTTC.

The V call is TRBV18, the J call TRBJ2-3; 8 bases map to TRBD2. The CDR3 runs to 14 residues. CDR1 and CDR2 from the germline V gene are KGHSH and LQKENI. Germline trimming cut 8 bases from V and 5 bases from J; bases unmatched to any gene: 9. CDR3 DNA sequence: TGTGCCAGCCAATTCGGGGGGGCAGGAGATACGCAGTATTTT. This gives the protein CASQFGGAGDTQYF.

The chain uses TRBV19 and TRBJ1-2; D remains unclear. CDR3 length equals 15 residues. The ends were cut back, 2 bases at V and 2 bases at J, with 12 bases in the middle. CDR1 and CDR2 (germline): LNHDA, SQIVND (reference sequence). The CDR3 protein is CASSILGSGNYGYTF. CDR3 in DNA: TGTGCCAGTAGTATACTGGGGTCGGGGAACTATGGCTACACCTTC. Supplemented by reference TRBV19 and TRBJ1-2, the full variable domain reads DGGITQSPKYLFRKEGQNVTLSCEQNLNHDAMYWYRQDPGQGLRLIYYSQIVNDFQKGDIAEGYSVSREKKESFPLTVTSAQKNPTAFYLCASSILGSGNYGYTFGSGTRLTVV.

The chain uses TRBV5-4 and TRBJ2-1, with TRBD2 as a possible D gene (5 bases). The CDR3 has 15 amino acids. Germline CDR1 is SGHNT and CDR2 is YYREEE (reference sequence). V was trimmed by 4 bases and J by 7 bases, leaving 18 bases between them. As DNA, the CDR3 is TGTGCCAGCAGCATCCTAGGGAGCGGAGGTAATGAGCAGTTCTTC. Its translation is CASSILGSGGNEQFF. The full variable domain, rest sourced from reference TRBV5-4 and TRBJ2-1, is ETGVTQSPTHLIKTRGQQVTLRCSSQSGHNTVSWYQQALGQGPQFIFQYYREEENGRGNFPPRFSGLQFPNYSSELNVNALELDDSALYLCASSILGSGGNEQFFGPGTRLTVL.

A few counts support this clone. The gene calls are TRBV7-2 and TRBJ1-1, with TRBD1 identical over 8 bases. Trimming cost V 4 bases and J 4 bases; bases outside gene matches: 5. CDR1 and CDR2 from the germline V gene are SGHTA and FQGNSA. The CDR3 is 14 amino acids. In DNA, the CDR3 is TGTGCCAGCAGCTACCACAGGGGGTCCACTGAAGCTTTCTTT. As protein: CASSYHRGSTEAFF.

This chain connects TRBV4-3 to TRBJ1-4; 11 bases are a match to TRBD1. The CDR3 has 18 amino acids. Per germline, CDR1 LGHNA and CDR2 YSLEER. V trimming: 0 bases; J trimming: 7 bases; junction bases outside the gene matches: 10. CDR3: CASSQEGTGGGASEKLFF. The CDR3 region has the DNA TGCGCCAGCAGCCAAGAAGGGACAGGGGGGGGTGCGAGTGAAAAACTGTTTTTT.

The CDR3 here is CASSLNLADEQFF. CDR3 bases: TGTGCCAGCAGCTTAAATTTGGCGGATGAGCAGTTCTTC. The chain uses TRBV7-9 and TRBJ2-1; D is undetermined. The V and J ends lost 2 bases and 8 bases respectively, with 10 bases between them. Germline values: CDR1 SEHNR, CDR2 FQNEAQ (reference sequence). This CDR3 spans 13 amino acids.

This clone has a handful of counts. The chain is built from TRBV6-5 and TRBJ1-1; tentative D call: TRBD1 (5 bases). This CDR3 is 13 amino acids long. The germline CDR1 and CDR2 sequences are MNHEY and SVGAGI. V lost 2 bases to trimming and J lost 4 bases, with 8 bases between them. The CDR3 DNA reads TGTGCCAGCAGTTACCCGGGACTCACTGAAGCTTTCTTT. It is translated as CASSYPGLTEAFF.